This TCR beta chain was found in a study of Ad26.COV2.S vaccination and SARS-CoV-2 variants. Across the whole study: Intramuscular Ad26.COV2.S at 5x10^10 or 1x10^11 viral particles. Broader study findings: Total responses of T cells may have been underestimated by the analyses of TCR breadth and depth.

TCRdb's copy holds only in-frame clones and misses some; the assay was immunoSEQ multiplex PCR. The sample includes roughly 400,000 clones, 70% to 90% of them seen just once. Treatment here: over 15 received Ad26.COV2.S at low or high dose, single or two shots; 5 received placebo; per-sample allocation not given. Material that was analyzed had been drawn on day 63 after the first vaccine or placebo injection. Cohort 1b enrolled adults aged 18-55 years in Boston. This clone was recorded a few times. Its antigen remains unknown. Between the trimmed V and J ends, which lost 4 bases and 8 bases, there was a span of 16 bases. CDR3 length: 13 amino acids. CDR1 and CDR2 (germline): SGHNT, YYREEE (reference sequence).

The TCR was taken from a person between 18 and 59 years old who received the Ad26.COV2.S COVID-19 vaccine or a placebo. This sample comprised peripheral blood, obtained in a trial of Ad26.COV2.S vaccine versus placebo. The chain links TRBV5-4 to TRBJ2-7; D may be TRBD1 (6 bases). CDR3 nucleotide sequence: TGTGCCAGCAGCACCTCGGACGGACAGAAGCAGTACTTC. Its protein product is CASSTSDGQKQYF.